This T cell receptor (beta chain) was obtained from a study of cytomegalovirus exposure and HLA in healthy donors. Concerning this clone itself: Antigen specificity is unknown.

Unmatched junction bases numbered 7, after V lost 6 bases and J lost 4 bases. Germline-derived CDR1 and CDR2 are MNHNS and SASEGT. This CDR3 region has 14 residues. Researchers ran the PCR with 60 Vbeta and 13 Jbeta primers. Assay: immunoSEQ multiplex PCR; the TCRdb copy retains only in-frame clones and omits some. The sample records 200,000 to 250,000 clones, 75% being singletons. Findings of the study overall: As was reported, the classifier diagnosed cytomegalovirus status with high specificity and sensitivity.

The chain combines TRBV6-1 with TRBJ2-7, with 9 positions matching TRBD2. This sequence was found in a woman in her 30s in good health and CMV-seronegative. The sample comprised PBMCs. CDR3: CASRGSGSYYEQYF. Here the CDR3 DNA reads TGTGCCAGCAGGGGTAGCGGGAGTTATTACGAGCAGTACTTC.